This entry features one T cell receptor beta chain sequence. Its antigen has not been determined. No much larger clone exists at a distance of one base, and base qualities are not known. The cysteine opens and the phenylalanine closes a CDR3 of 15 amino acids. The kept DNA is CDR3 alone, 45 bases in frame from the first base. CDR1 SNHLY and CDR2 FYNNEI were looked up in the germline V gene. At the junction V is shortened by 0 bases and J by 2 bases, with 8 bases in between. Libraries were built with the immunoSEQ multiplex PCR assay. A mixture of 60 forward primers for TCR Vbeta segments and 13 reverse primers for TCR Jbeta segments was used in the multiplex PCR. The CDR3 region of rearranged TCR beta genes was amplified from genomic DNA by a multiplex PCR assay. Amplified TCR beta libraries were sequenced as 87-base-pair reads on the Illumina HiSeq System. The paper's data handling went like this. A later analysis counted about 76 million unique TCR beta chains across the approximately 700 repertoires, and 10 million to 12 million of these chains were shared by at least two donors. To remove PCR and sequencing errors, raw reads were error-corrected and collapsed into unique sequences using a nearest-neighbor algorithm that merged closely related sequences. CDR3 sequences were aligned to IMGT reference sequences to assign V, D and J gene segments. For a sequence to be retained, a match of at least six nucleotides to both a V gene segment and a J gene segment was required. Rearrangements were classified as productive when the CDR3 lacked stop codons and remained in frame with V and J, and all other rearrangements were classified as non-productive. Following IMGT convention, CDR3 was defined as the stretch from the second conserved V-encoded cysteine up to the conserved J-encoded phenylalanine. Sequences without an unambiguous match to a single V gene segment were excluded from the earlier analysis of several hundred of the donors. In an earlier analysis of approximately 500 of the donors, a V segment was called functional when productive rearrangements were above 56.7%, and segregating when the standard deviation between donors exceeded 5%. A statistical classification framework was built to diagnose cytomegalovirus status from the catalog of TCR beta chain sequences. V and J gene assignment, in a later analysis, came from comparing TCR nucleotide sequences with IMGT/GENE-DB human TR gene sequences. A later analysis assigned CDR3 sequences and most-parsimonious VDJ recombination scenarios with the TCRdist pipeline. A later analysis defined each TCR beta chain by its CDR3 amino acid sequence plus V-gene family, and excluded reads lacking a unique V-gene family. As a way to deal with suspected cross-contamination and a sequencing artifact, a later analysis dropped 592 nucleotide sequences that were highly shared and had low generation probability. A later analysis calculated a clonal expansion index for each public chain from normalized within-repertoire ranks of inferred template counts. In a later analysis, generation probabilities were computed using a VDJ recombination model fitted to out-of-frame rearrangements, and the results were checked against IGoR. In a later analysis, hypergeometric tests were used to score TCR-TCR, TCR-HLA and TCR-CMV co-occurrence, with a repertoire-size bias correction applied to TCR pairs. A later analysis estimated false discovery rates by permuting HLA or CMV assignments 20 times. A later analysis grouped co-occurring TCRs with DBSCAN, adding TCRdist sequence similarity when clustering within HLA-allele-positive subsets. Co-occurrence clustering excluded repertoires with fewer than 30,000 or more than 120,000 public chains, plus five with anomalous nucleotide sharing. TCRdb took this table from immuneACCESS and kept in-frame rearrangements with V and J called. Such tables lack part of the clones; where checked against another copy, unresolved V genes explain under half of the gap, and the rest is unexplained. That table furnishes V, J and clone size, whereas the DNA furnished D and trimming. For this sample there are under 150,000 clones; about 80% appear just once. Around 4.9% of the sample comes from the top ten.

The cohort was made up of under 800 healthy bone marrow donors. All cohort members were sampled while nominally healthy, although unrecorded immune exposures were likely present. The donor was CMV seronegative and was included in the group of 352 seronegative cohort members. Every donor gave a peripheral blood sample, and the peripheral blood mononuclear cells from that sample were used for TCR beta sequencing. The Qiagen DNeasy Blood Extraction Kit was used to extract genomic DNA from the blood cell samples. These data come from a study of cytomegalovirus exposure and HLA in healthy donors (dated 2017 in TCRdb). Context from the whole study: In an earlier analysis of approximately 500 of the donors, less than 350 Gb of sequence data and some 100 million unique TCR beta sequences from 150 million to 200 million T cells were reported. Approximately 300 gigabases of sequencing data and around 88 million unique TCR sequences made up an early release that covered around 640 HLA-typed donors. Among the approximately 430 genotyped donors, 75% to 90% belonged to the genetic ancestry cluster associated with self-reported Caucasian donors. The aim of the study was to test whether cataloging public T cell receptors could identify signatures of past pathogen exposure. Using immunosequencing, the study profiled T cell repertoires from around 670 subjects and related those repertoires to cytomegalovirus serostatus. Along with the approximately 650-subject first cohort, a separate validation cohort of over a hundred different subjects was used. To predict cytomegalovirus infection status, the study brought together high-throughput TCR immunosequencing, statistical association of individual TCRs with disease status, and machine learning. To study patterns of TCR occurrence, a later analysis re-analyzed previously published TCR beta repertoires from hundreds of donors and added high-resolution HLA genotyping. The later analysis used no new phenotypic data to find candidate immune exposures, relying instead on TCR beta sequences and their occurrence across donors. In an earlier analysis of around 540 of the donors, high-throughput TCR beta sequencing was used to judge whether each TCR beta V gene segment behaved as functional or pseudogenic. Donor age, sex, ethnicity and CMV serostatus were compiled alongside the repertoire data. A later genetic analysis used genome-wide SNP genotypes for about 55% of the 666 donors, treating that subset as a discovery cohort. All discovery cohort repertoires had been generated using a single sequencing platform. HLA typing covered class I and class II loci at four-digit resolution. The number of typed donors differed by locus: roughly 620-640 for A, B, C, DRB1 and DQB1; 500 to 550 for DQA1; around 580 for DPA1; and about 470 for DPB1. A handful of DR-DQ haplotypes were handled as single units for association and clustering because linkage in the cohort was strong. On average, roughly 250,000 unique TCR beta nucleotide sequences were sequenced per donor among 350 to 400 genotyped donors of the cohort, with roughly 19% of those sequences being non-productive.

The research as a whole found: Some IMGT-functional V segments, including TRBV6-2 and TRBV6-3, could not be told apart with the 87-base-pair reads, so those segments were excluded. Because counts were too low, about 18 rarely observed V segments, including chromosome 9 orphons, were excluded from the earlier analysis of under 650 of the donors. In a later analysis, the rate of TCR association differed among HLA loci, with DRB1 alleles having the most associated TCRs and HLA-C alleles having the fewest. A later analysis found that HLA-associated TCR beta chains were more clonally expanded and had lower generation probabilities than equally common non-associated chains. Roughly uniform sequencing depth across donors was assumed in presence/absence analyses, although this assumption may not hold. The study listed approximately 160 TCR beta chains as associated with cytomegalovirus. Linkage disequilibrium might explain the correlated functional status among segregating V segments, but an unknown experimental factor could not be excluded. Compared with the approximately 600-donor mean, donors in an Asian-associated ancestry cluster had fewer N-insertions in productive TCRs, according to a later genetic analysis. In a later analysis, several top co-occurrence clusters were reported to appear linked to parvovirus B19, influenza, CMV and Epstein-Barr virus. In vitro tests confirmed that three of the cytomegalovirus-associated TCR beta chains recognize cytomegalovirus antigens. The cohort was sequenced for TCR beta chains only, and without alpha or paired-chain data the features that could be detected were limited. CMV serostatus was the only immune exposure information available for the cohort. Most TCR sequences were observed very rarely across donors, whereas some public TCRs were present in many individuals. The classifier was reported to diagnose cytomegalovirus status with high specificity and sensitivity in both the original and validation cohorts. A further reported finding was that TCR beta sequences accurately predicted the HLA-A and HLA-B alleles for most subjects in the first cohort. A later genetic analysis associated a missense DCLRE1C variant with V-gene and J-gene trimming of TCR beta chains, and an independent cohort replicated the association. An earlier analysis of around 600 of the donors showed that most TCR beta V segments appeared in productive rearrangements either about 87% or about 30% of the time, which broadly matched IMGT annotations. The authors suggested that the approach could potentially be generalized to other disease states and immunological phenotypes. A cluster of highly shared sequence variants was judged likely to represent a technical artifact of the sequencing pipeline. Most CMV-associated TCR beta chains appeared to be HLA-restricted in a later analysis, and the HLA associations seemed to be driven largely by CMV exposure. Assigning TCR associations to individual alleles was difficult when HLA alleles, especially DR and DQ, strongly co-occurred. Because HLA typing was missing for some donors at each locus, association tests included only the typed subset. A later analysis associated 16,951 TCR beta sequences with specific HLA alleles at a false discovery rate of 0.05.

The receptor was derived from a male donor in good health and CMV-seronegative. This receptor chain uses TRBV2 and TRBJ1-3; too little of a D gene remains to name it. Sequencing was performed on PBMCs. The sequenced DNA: TGTGCCAGCAGTGAAGCCGACGGGGCTGGAAACACCATATATTTT. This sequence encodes CASSEADGAGNTIYF.